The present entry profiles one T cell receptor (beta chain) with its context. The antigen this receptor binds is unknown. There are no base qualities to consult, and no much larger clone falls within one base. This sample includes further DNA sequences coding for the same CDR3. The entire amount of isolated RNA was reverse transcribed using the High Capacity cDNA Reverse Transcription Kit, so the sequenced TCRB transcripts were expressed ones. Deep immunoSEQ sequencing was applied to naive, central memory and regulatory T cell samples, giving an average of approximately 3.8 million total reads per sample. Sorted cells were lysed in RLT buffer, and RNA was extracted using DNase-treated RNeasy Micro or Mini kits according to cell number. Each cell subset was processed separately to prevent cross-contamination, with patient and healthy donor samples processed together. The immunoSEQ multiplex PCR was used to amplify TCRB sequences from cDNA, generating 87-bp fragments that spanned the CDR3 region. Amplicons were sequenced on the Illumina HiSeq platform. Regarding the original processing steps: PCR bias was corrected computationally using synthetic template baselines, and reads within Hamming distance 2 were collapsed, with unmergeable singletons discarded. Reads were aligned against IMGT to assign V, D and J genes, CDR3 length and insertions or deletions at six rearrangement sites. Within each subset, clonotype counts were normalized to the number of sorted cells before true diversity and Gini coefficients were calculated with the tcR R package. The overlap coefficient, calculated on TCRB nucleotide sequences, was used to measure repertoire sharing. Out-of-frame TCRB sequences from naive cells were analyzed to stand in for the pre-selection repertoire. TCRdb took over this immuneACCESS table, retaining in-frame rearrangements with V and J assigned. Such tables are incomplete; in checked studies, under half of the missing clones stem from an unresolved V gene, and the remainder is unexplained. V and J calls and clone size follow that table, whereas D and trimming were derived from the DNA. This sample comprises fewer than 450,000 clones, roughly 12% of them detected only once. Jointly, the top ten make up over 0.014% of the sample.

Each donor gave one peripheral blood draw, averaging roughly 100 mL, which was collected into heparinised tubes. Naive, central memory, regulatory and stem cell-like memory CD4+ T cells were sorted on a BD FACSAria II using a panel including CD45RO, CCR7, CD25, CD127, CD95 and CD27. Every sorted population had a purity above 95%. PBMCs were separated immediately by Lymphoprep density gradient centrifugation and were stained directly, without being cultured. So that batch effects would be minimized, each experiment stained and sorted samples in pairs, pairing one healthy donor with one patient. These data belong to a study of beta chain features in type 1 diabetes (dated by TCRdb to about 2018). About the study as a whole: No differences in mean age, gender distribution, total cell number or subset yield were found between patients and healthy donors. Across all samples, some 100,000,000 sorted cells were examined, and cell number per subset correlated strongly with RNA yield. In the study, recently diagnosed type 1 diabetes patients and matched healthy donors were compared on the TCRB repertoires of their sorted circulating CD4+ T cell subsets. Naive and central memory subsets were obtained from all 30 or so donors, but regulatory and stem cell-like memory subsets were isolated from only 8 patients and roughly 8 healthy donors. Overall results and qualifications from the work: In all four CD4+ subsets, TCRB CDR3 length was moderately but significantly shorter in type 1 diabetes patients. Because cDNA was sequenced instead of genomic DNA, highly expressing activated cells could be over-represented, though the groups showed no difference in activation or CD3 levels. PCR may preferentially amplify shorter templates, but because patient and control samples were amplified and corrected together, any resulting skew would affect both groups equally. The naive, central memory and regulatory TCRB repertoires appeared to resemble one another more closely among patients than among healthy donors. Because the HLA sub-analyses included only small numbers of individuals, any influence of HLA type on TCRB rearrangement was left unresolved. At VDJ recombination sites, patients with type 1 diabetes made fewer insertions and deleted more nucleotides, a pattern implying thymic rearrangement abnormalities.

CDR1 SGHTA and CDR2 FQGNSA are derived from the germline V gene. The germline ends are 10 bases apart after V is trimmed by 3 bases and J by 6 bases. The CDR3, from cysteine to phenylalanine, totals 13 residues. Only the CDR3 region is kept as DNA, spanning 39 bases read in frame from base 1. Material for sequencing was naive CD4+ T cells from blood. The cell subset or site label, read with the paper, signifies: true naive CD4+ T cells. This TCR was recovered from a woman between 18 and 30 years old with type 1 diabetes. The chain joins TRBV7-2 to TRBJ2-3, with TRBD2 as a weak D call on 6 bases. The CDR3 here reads CASSLGGRDTQYF. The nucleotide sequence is TGTGCCAGCAGCTTGGGGGGTAGGGATACGCAGTATTTT.